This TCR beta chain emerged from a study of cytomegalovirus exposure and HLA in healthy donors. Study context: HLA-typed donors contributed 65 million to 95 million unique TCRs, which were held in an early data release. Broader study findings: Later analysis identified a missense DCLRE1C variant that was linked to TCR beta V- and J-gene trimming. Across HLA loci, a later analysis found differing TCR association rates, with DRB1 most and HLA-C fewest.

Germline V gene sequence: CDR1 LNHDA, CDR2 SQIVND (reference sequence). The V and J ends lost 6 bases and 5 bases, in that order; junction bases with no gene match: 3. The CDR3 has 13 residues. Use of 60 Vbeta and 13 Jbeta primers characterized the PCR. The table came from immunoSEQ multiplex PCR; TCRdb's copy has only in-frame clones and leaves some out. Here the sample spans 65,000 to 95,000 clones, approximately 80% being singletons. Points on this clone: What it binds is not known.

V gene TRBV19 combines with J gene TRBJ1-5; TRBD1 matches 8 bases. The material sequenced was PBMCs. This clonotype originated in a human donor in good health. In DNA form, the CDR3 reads TGTGCCAGTAGAAAGGACAGGGATCAGCCCCAGCATTTT. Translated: CASRKDRDQPQHF.